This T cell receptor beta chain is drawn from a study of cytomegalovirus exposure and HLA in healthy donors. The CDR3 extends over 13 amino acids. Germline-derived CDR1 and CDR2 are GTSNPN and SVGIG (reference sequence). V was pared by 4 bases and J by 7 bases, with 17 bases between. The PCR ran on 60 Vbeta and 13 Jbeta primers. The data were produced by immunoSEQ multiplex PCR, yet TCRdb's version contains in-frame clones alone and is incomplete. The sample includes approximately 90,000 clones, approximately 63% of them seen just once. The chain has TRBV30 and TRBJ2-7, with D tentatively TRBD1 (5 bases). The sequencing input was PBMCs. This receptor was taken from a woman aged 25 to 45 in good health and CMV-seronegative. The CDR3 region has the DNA TGTGCCTGGATGGTACAGGTCCCGCTGGAGCAGTACTTC. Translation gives CAWMVQVPLEQYF. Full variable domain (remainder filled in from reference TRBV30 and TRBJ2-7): SQTIHQWPATLVQPVGSPLSLECTVEGTSNPNLYWYRQAAGRGLQLLFYSVGIGQISSEVPQNLSASRPQDRQFILSSKKLLLSDSGFYLCAWMVQVPLEQYFGPGTRLTVT.